The 22 T cell receptor beta chains in this list originate from one sample, sequenced in a study of shared clonotypes between healthy human individuals. This table comes from immunoSEQ multiplex PCR, and its TCRdb copy is limited to in-frame clones, with some not included. This table holds some 2.1 million clones, around 93% found once. CD45RO-negative CD8 cells positively selected for CCR7 made up the naive population, which excluded terminally differentiated effector memory CD45RA+ cells. Source material: naive CD8+ T cells from PBMCs. The source is a man between 18 and 29 years old in good health. Some clones in this sample may be carry-over from other donors' samples.

V gene TRBV7-2 combines with J gene TRBJ1-2, with D unresolved. Germline CDR1 and CDR2: SGHTA and FQGNSA. The ends were cut back, 5 bases at V and 4 bases at J, with 14 bases in the middle. The CDR3 loop spans 14 amino acids. The CDR3 spells CASSPPVARYGYTF. The CDR3 DNA sequence: TGTGCCAGCAGCCCCCCCGTTGCTCGCTATGGCTACACCTTC.

This chain uses TRBV11-1 with TRBJ2-2; D may be TRBD2 (5 bases). The length of the CDR3 is 15 residues. V lost 4 bases, J lost 4 bases, and 13 bases lay in between. Per the germline V gene, CDR1 is SGHAT and CDR2 is FQDESV (reference sequence). The CDR3 nucleotides read TGTGCCAGCAGCTCCGCCCAGAGGGCCACCGGGGAGCTGTTTTTT. Encoded protein: CASSSAQRATGELFF.

V is TRBV7-8 and J is TRBJ2-5; 13 bases agree with TRBD2. Per germline, CDR1 SGHVS and CDR2 FQNEAQ. This CDR3 comprises 16 residues. J lost 5 bases, V lost 5 bases, and 8 bases had no gene match. The CDR3 DNA sequence: TGTGCCAGCAGCCGAGGACTAGCGGGAGTTTGGGAGACCCAGTACTTC. Translation: CASSRGLAGVWETQYF.

The chain employs TRBV29-1 and TRBJ2-7, with 10 positions matching TRBD1. Germline lookup yields CDR1 SQVTM and CDR2 ANQGSEA. The V gene end was trimmed by 6 bases and the J gene end by 4 bases; junction bases not matched to a gene: 12. CDR3 size: 15 residues. CDR3 sequence (DNA): TGCAGCGTGGGAGGGACAGGGGACACCTTATACGAGCAGTACTTC. Protein product: CSVGGTGDTLYEQYF.

The chain has TRBV2 and TRBJ1-1; possibly TRBD1 for D (5 bases). With 5 bases removed from V and 3 bases from J, the gap between germline ends came to 16 bases. The germline gives CDR1 SNHLY, CDR2 FYNNEI. The CDR3 extends over 15 amino acids. The CDR3 bases are TGTGCCAGCAGTACCGCGGGGGTCGGCTACACTGAAGCTTTCTTT. As protein: CASSTAGVGYTEAFF.

This sequence joins TRBV7-9 and TRBJ2-5; either TRBD1 or TRBD2 may fit D (6 bases each). The CDR3 loop spans 15 amino acids. V was shortened by 4 bases and J by 5 bases, with 17 bases between the two germline ends. CDR1 and CDR2 from the germline V gene are SEHNR and FQNEAQ (reference sequence). The CDR3: CASSSPRGAGETQYF. Here the CDR3 DNA reads TGTGCCAGCAGCTCCCCGAGGGGGGCGGGGGAGACCCAGTACTTC.

This rearrangement joins TRBV14 to TRBJ2-7; D remains unclear. The V gene's germline CDR1 is SGHDN and CDR2 FVKESK. Trimming stripped 4 bases from V and 3 bases from J, with 13 bases between. The CDR3 is made up of 14 amino acids. CDR3 loop: CASSPSDGDYEQYF. Here the CDR3 DNA reads TGTGCCAGCAGCCCGTCCGACGGAGACTACGAGCAGTACTTC.

The V and J genes are TRBV6-5 and TRBJ1-1; the D gene is possibly TRBD1 (5 bases). The CDR3 loop spans 14 amino acids. Per germline, CDR1 MNHEY and CDR2 SVGAGI. The germline V and J ends were trimmed by 0 bases and 3 bases, with 8 bases remaining between them. As DNA, the CDR3 is TGTGCCAGCAGTTACTCAGGGGAGTACACTGAAGCTTTCTTT. It specifies CASSYSGEYTEAFF.

The chain employs TRBV2 and TRBJ1-2; D not resolved. V was trimmed by 1 base and J by 7 bases, leaving 16 bases between them. Germline CDR1 and CDR2: SNHLY and FYNNEI. The CDR3 consists of 15 residues. CDR3 DNA: TGTGCCAGCAGTGAAGGCTTCGGACCCGGTCCTGGCTACACCTTC. Translating it yields CASSEGFGPGPGYTF.

This rearrangement joins TRBV28 to TRBJ2-1; either TRBD1 or TRBD2 may supply D (5 bases each). V was cut by 2 bases and J by 8 bases, with 13 bases left in between. The germline V gene has CDR1 MDHEN and CDR2 SYDVKM. The CDR3 is 14 residues long. CDR3: CASSLGTGADEQFF. CDR3 in DNA: TGTGCCAGCAGTTTAGGGACCGGCGCAGATGAGCAGTTCTTC.

The genes are TRBV19 and TRBJ2-1; TRBD2 matches at 13 bases. The germline CDR1 and CDR2 sequences are LNHDA and SQIVND (reference sequence). The CDR3 has 15 amino acids. V gave up 6 bases and J gave up 7 bases; unmatched junction bases: 6. The CDR3 loop is CASRWTSGSRNEQFF. The CDR3 bases are TGTGCCAGTAGATGGACTAGCGGGAGCCGGAATGAGCAGTTCTTC.

This clone was observed a handful of times. J is TRBJ1-1 and V is TRBV9; D call uncertain. Trimming left V 0 bases short and J 4 bases short, with 10 bases between. This CDR3 has 14 residues. CDR1 is SGDLS, CDR2 YYNGEE, per germline. The DNA for the CDR3 is TGTGCCAGCAGCGTAGACGGCTGGAGCACTGAAGCTTTCTTT. Its protein product is CASSVDGWSTEAFF.

The J gene is TRBJ2-7, the V gene TRBV4-1; D possibly corresponds to TRBD2 (5 bases). In germline, CDR1 is MGHRA, CDR2 YSYEKL. There are 16 residues in the CDR3. The V end lost 0 bases, the J end lost 4 bases, and 16 bases lay between the germline ends. DNA for the CDR3: TGCGCCAGCAGCCAAGAGGCCGGGATTGGGGTGTACGAGCAGTACTTC. As protein: CASSQEAGIGVYEQYF.

The chain combines TRBV4-1 with TRBJ1-2; 9 nucleotides match TRBD1. Trimming at V came to 6 bases and at J to 8 bases, leaving 13 bases not matched to a gene. This CDR3 region has 15 residues. Germline lookup yields CDR1 MGHRA and CDR2 YSYEKL. CDR3 in DNA: TGCGCCAGCAGACCACCGGGACAGGGTATCTACGGCTACACCTTC. Its translation is CASRPPGQGIYGYTF.

The rearrangement links TRBV6-1 to TRBJ2-5; D is unclear. V lost 8 bases and J lost 4, with 17 bases in between. The CDR3 runs to 14 residues. The germline CDR1 and CDR2 sequences are MNHNS and SASEGT. For the CDR3, the DNA is TGTGCCAGCCGGCCAAGACCCCTGGGAGAGACCCAGTACTTC. It codes for CASRPRPLGETQYF.

The V gene is TRBV7-2, the J gene TRBJ2-1, with no clear D. The V and J ends lost 0 bases and 4 bases respectively, with 7 bases between them. Germline assignment: CDR1 SGHTA and CDR2 FQGNSA. The CDR3 extends over 14 amino acids. The CDR3 DNA reads TGTGCCAGCAGCTTAGCAGCCTTTTACAATGAGCAGTTCTTC. Amino acids: CASSLAAFYNEQFF. Full variable domain (missing parts from reference TRBV7-2 and TRBJ2-1): GAGVSQSPSNKVTEKGKDVELRCDPISGHTALYWYRQSLGQGLEFLIYFQGNSAPDKSGLPSDRFSAERTGGSVSTLTIQRTQQEDSAVYLCASSLAAFYNEQFFGPGTRLTVL.

This clone was detected only once. The chain links TRBV19 to TRBJ1-4; D uncertain. The ends were cut back, 7 bases at V and 5 bases at J, with 17 bases in the middle. There are 15 residues in the CDR3. The germline gives CDR1 LNHDA, CDR2 SQIVND (reference sequence). The CDR3 DNA sequence: TGTGCCAGTACGGGTCTCATGGGGTTGAATGAAAAACTGTTTTTT. Its translation is CASTGLMGLNEKLFF.

This rearrangement joins TRBV6-1 to TRBJ2-2, with D perhaps TRBD2 (5 bases). CDR1 and CDR2 from the germline V gene are MNHNS and SASEGT. V was pared by 4 bases and J by 7 bases, with 13 bases between. The CDR3 runs to 14 residues. The CDR3 DNA sequence: TGTGCCAGCAGTGCCAGACGTAGCGACGGGGAGCTGTTTTTT. Amino acid sequence: CASSARRSDGELFF.

This chain links TRBV27 with TRBJ2-7; the D is unclear. Between the trimmed V and J ends, which lost 2 bases and 2 bases, there was a span of 13 bases. CDR1 is MNHEY and CDR2 is SMNVEV in the germline V gene (reference sequence). The CDR3 covers 15 residues. CDR3 DNA sequence: TGTGCCAGCAGTTTAAGACCTTCCCTAACCTACGAGCAGTACTTC. Amino acids: CASSLRPSLTYEQYF.

V is TRBV7-3 and J is TRBJ1-3, with D uncertain. Germline V gene data show CDR1 as SGHTA and CDR2 as FQGTGA. The CDR3 has 15 amino acids. The germline V and J ends were trimmed by 5 bases and 4 bases, with 15 bases remaining between them. CDR3 residues: CASSQSGGPGNTIYF. CDR3 nucleotide sequence: TGTGCCAGCAGCCAAAGCGGAGGACCGGGAAACACCATATATTTT.

The chain carries TRBV11-2 and TRBJ1-2; D is perhaps TRBD1 (6 bases). The CDR3 consists of 13 residues. Trimming stripped 5 bases from V and 3 bases from J, with 10 bases between. CDR1 and CDR2 from the germline V gene are SGHAT and FQNNGV. CDR3 residues: CASSPTGYYGYTF. The DNA for the CDR3 is TGTGCCAGCAGCCCGACAGGATACTATGGCTACACCTTC.

This chain connects TRBV19 to TRBJ2-7, with D maybe TRBD2 (7 bases). Trimming removed 3 bases from V and 3 bases from J, with 15 bases in between. The CDR3 sequence is 15 residues long. Germline loops: CDR1 LNHDA, CDR2 SQIVND (reference sequence). CDR3 DNA: TGTGCCAGTAGTATTTTCGCGGGGGCCGTCTACGAGCAGTACTTC. It codes for CASSIFAGAVYEQYF.